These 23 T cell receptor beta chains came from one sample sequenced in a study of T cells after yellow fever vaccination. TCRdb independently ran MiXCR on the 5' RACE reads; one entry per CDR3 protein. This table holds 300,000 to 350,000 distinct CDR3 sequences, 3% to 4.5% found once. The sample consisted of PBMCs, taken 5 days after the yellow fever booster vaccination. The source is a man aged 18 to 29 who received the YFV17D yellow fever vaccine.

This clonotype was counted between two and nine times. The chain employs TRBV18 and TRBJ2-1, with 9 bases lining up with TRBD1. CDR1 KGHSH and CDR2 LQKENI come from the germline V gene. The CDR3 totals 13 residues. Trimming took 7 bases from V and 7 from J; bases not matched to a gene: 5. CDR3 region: CASCRDRENEQFF. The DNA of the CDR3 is TGTGCCAGCTGCCGGGACAGGGAAAATGAGCAGTTCTTC.

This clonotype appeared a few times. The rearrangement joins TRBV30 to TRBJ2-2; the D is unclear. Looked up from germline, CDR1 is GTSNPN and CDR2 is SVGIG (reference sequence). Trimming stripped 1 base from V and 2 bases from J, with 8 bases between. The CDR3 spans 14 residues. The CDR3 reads CAWSELTNTGELFF. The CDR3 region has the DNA TGTGCCTGGAGTGAGCTTACCAACACCGGGGAGCTGTTTTTT.

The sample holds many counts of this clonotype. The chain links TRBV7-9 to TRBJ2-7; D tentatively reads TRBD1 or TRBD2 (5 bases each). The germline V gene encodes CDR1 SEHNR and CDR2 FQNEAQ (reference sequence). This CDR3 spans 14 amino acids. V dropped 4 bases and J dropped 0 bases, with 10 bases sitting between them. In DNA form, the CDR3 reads TGTGCCAGCAGCTGGGACGTACACTCCTACGAGCAGTACTTC. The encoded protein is CASSWDVHSYEQYF. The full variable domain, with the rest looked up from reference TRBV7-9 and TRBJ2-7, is DTGVSQNPRHKITKRGQNVTFRCDPISEHNRLYWYRQTLGQGPEFLTYFQNEAQLEKSRLLSDRFSAERPKGSFSTLEIQRTEQGDSAMYLCASSWDVHSYEQYFGPGTRLTVT.

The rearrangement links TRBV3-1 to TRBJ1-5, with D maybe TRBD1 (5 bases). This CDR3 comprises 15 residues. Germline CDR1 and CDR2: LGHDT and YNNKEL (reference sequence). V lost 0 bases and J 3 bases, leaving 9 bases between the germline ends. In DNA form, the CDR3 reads TGTGCCAGCAGCCAAGATGCAGGGCCCAATCAGCCCCAGCATTTT. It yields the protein CASSQDAGPNQPQHF. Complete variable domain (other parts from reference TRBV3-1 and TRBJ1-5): DTAVSQTPKYLVTQMGNDKSIKCEQNLGHDTMYWYKQDSKKFLKIMFSYNNKELIINETVPNRFSPKSPDKAHLNLHINSLELGDSAVYFCASSQDAGPNQPQHFGDGTRLSIL.

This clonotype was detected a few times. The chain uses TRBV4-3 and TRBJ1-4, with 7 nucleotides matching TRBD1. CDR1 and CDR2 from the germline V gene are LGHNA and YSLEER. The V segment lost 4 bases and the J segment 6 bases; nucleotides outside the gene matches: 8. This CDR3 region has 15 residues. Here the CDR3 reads CASSLTTGQDEKLFF. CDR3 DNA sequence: TGCGCCAGCAGCCTAACGACAGGGCAAGATGAAAAACTGTTTTTT.

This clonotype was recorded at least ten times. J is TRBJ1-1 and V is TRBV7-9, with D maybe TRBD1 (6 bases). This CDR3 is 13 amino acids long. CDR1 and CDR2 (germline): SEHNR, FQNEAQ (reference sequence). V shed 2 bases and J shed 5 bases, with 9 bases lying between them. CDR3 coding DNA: TGTGCCAGCAGCTTACAGGGGAGAACTGAAGCTTTCTTT. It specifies CASSLQGRTEAFF.

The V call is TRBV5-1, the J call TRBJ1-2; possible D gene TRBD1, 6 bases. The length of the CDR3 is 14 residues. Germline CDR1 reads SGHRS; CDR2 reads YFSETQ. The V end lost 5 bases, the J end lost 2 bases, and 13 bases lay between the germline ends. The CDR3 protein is CASRRETGNYGYTF. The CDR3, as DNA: TGCGCCAGCAGACGCGAAACAGGGAACTATGGCTACACCTTC.

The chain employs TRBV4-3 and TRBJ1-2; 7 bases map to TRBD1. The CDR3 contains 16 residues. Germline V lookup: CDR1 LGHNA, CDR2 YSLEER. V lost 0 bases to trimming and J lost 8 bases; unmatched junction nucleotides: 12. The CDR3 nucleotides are TGCGCCAGCAGCCAAGATCAGGGACAGACCAGGGGCGGCTACACCTTC. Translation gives CASSQDQGQTRGGYTF.

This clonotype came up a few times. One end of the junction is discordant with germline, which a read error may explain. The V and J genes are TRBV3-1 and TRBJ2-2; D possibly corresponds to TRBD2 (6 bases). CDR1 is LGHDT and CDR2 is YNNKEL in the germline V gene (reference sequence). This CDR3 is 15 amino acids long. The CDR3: CASRQEGGNTGELFF. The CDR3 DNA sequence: TGTGCCAGCAGACAAGAGGGAGGGAACACCGGGGAGCTGTTTTTT.

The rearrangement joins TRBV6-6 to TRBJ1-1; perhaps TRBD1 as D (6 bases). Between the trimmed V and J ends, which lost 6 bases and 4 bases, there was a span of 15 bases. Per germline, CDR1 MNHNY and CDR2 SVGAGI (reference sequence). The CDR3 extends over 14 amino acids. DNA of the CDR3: TGTGCCAGCAGGTTACAGGGCGGCGGCACTGAAGCTTTCTTT. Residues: CASRLQGGGTEAFF.

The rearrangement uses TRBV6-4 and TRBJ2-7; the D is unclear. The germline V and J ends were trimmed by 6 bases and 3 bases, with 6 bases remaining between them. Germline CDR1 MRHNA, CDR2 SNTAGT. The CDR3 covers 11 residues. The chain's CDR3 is CASRRYYEQYV. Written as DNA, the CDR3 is TGTGCCAGCAGAAGGTACTACGAGCAGTACGTC.

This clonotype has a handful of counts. CDR3 DNA sequence: TGTGCCAGCAGTCCGACAGGGGCCCATCAGCCCCAGCATTTT. As protein: CASSPTGAHQPQHF. The J gene is TRBJ1-5, the V gene TRBV27, with 8 bases fitting TRBD1. CDR3 length: 14 residues. V lost 5 bases and J lost 5; bases outside the gene matches: 5. Germline values: CDR1 MNHEY, CDR2 SMNVEV (reference sequence).

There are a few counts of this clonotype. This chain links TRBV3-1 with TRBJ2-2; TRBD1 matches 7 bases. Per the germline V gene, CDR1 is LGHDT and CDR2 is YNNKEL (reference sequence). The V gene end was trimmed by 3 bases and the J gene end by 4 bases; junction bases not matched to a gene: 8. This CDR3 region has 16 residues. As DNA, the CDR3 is TGTGCCAGCAGCCATTCGGACAGGATCCCCACCGGGGAGCTGTTTTTT. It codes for CASSHSDRIPTGELFF. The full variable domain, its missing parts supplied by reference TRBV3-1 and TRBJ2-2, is DTAVSQTPKYLVTQMGNDKSIKCEQNLGHDTMYWYKQDSKKFLKIMFSYNNKELIINETVPNRFSPKSPDKAHLNLHINSLELGDSAVYFCASSHSDRIPTGELFFGEGSRLTVL.

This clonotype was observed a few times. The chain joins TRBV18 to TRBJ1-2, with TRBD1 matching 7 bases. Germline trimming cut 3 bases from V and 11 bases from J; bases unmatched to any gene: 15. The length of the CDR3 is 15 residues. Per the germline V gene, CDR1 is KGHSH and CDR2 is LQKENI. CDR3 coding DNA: TGTGCCAGCTCACCTCAAGAGCGGGGACAGTCAAAATACACCTTC. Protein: CASSPQERGQSKYTF.

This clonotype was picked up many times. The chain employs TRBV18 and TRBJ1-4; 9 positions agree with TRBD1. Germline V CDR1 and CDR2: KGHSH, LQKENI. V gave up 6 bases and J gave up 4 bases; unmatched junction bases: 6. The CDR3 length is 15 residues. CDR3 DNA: TGTGCCAGCTCGCCTCCGGGACAGGGTAATGAAAAACTGTTTTTT. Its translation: CASSPPGQGNEKLFF.

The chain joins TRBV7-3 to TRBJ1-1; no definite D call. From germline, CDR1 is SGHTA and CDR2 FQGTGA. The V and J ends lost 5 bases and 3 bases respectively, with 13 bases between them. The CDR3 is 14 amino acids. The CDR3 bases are TGTGCCAGCAGCCCAACTCCGGGGTACACTGAAGCTTTCTTT. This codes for CASSPTPGYTEAFF.

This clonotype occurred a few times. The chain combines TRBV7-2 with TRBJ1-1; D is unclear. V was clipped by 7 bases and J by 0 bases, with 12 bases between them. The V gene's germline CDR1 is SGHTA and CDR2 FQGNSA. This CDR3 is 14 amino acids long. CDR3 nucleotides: TGTGCCAGCACCTCCCTCAACTTGAACACTGAAGCTTTCTTT. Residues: CASTSLNLNTEAFF.

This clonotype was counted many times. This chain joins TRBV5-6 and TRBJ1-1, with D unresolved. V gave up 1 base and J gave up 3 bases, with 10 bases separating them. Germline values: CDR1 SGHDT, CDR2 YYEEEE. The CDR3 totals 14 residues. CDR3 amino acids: CASSLFGGDTEAFF. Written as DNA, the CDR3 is TGTGCCAGCAGCTTGTTTGGCGGGGACACTGAAGCTTTCTTT. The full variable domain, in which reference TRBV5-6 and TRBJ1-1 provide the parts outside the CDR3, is DAGVTQSPTHLIKTRGQQVTLRCSPKSGHDTVSWYQQALGQGPQFIFQYYEEEERQRGNFPDRFSGHQFPNYSSELNVNALLLGDSALYLCASSLFGGDTEAFFGQGTRLTVV.

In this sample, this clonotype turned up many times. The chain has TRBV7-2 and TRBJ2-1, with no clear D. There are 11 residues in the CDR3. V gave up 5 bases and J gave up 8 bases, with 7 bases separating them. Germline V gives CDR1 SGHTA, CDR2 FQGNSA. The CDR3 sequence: CASSAWDEQFF. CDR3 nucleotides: TGTGCCAGCAGCGCCTGGGATGAGCAGTTCTTC.

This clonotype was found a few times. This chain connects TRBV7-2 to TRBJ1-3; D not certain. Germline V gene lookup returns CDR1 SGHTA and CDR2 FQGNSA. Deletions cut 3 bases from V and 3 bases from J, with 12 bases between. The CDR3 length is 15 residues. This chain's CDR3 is CASSFEGLVGNTIYF. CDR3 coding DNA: TGTGCCAGCAGCTTTGAGGGTTTAGTTGGAAACACCATATATTTT.

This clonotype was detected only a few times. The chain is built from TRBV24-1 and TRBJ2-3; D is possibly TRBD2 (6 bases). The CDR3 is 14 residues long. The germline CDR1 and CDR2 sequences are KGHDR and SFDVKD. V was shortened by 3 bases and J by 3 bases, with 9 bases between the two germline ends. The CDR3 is CATSDGGRTDTQYF. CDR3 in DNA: TGTGCCACCAGTGATGGGGGGAGGACAGATACGCAGTATTTT.

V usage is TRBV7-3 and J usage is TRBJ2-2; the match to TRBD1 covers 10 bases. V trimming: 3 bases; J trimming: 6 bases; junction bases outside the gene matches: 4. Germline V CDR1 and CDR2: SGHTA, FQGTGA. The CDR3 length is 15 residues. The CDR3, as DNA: TGTGCCAGCAGCTTGGGACAGGGGCTCCCCGGGGAGCTGTTTTTT. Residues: CASSLGQGLPGELFF.

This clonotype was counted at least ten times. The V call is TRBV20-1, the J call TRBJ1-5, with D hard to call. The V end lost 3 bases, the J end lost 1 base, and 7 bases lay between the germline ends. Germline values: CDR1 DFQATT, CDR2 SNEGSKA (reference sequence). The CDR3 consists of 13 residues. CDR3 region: CSARSGSNQPQHF. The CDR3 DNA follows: TGCAGTGCTAGGTCGGGGAGCAATCAGCCCCAGCATTTT.